The clone carrying this T cell receptor (beta chain) showed up just a few times. Under the authors' procedure: Researchers report that nucleated cell counts were estimated from reference gene primer amplification. Measured with immunoSEQ multiplex PCR; TCRdb has only the in-frame clones, and not every one. The V and J calls and the clone size are those of that table, but D and trimming were determined from the DNA. The sample holds 140,000 to 150,000 clones, around 81% seen once. These data come from a study of blood T cell repertoires in COVID-19. Study details: T cells, B-cell-depleted T cells, or PBMCs provided the cDNA or gDNA that served as material.

The germline gives CDR1 SGDLS, CDR2 YYNGEE. This CDR3 has 15 amino acids. V was trimmed by 0 bases and J by 2 bases, leaving 9 bases between them. This chain joins TRBV9 and TRBJ1-5; tentatively, D is TRBD1 (6 bases). Sequencing was carried out using peripheral blood. The TCR sequence derives from a woman in her thirties or forties with active or convalescent COVID-19. CDR3 amino acids: CASSVEAGGNQPQHF. CDR3 DNA: TGTGCCAGCAGCGTAGAGGCAGGGGGCAATCAGCCCCAGCATTTT.